The source of this T cell receptor beta chain is a study of T cell changes during pregnancy in multiple sclerosis. CDR1 LNHDA and CDR2 SQIVND come from the germline V gene (reference sequence). The CDR3 totals 15 residues. V gave up 4 bases and J gave up 7 bases, with 19 bases separating them. This table comes from immunoSEQ multiplex PCR, and its TCRdb copy is limited to in-frame clones, with some not included. This sample carries 65,000 to 85,000 clones, roughly 90% of them seen once, and the ten largest clones take 1.4%. The chain has TRBV19 and TRBJ2-5; D is perhaps TRBD1 (5 bases). Material: peripheral blood, obtained in the second trimester of pregnancy. The sequence came from a female donor with multiple sclerosis, enrolled in a pregnancy study. The CDR3 reads CASSTSDSLSRTQYF. The DNA of the CDR3 is TGTGCCAGTAGTACCAGTGACAGCCTATCACGGACCCAGTACTTC.